The clone carrying this T cell receptor (beta chain) was recorded at least ten times. Its antigen remains unidentified. Diagnostic decisions used clinical symptoms, serum thyroxine and TRAb, thyroid ultrasound and orbital computed tomography. The data were taken from a study of T cells in Graves' hyperthyroidism and ophthalmopathy. Study outcomes and limitations: In simple terms, a model built on 13 V-J features told ophthalmopathy apart from stable hyperthyroidism.

The CDR3 is 15 amino acids. Germline CDR1 is SGHRS and CDR2 is YFSETQ. Losses at the gene ends were 4 bases for V and 3 bases for J; bases not matched to a gene: 6. Amplified regions were TCR beta CDR3 sequences from RNA transcripts. The HTBI set primed first-round TCR CDR3 RT-PCR. TCRdb re-called the multiplex PCR reads with MiXCR, one entry per CDR3 protein. Of 450,000 to 650,000 distinct CDR3 sequences in the sample, 17% were seen once. What was sequenced was blood. This clonotype was obtained from a young woman with Graves' ophthalmopathy. The V gene is TRBV5-1, the J gene TRBJ2-2, with 7 bases fitting TRBD1. This chain's CDR3 is CASSGGQTYTGELFF. CDR3 sequence (DNA): TGCGCCAGCAGCGGGGGACAGACTTACACCGGGGAGCTGTTTTTT.